The 21 T cell receptor beta chains in this list originate from one sample, sequenced in a study of T cells in Graves' hyperthyroidism and ophthalmopathy. TCR beta CDR3 region amplification was performed from RNA transcripts. The HTBI set primed first-round TCR CDR3 RT-PCR. TCRdb ran MiXCR on the multiplex PCR reads and lists one entry per CDR3 protein. The data show fewer than 600,000 distinct CDR3 sequences, with about 14% seen just once and about 15% held by the top ten. The sample comprised blood. The receptors stem from a woman aged 40 to 55 with Graves' hyperthyroidism.

This clonotype was seen repeatedly, ten times or more. The V gene is TRBV3-1, the J gene TRBJ1-1; TRBD1 is a possible D gene (6 bases). From germline, CDR1 is LGHDT and CDR2 YNNKEL (reference sequence). Between the trimmed V and J ends, which lost 5 bases and 2 bases, there was a span of 12 bases. This CDR3 contains 14 residues. CDR3 loop: CASSTEQGNTEAFF. CDR3 bases: TGTGCCAGCAGCACGGAACAGGGAAACACTGAAGCTTTCTTT.

The rearrangement joins TRBV2 to TRBJ1-6; D is unclear. The CDR3 contains 11 residues. Trimming cost V 1 base and J 11 bases, with 3 bases left between them. Per the germline V gene, CDR1 is SNHLY and CDR2 is FYNNEI. DNA of the CDR3: TGTGCCAGCAGTGAAGGGGCACCCCTCCACTTT. Protein: CASSEGAPLHF.

This clonotype was counted many times. The chain links TRBV27 to TRBJ1-1; a possible D gene is TRBD1 (5 bases). CDR3 length: 14 amino acids. Looked up from germline, CDR1 is MNHEY and CDR2 is SMNVEV (reference sequence). Trimming took off 5 bases at V and 5 bases at J, with 15 bases between the two ends. CDR3 nucleotide sequence: TGTGCCAGCAGTCTCACGGGGGGGAGTACTGAAGCTTTCTTT. This gives the protein CASSLTGGSTEAFF.

The rearrangement joins TRBV20-1 to TRBJ1-1; unclear D gene. Germline CDR1 and CDR2: DFQATT and SNEGSKA (reference sequence). CDR3 length equals 14 residues. V was clipped by 0 bases and J by 2 bases, with 10 bases between them. CDR3 DNA sequence: TGCAGTGCTAGAGATCCCAAGGTCAACACTGAAGCTTTCTTT. Translation gives CSARDPKVNTEAFF.

This clonotype came up many times. The rearrangement uses TRBV5-6 and TRBJ1-5; 8 bases line up with TRBD1. The CDR3 runs to 13 residues. V dropped 4 bases and J dropped 6; count of bases not matched to a gene: 3. Per germline, CDR1 SGHDT and CDR2 YYEEEE. CDR3 residues: CASSRTGTQPQHF. For the CDR3, the DNA is TGTGCCAGCAGCCGGACAGGGACTCAGCCCCAGCATTTT.

This clonotype showed up many times. The chain joins TRBV6-1 to TRBJ2-2, with 9 bases lining up with TRBD2. The CDR3 spans 16 residues. With V trimmed by 4 bases and J by 1 base, 4 bases remained unmatched. Germline lookup yields CDR1 MNHNS and CDR2 SASEGT. In nucleotides, the CDR3 is TGTGCCAGCAGTGCACAGACTAGCGGGAACACCGGGGAGCTGTTTTTT. Protein: CASSAQTSGNTGELFF.

This clonotype was observed a few times. The chain joins TRBV20-1 to TRBJ2-1; 8 nucleotides line up with TRBD2. The CDR3 extends over 16 amino acids. V lost 1 base to trimming and J lost 4 bases; unmatched junction nucleotides: 9. Germline V gene sequence: CDR1 DFQATT, CDR2 SNEGSKA (reference sequence). Here the CDR3 reads CSARGFQRERYNEQFF. CDR3 nucleotides: TGCAGTGCTAGAGGTTTCCAGCGGGAGCGGTACAATGAGCAGTTCTTC.

Many counts were recorded for this clonotype. This rearrangement joins TRBV28 to TRBJ1-1; D unresolved. The V gene lost 6 bases and the J gene lost 1 base, with 15 bases spanning the gap. The V gene's germline CDR1 is MDHEN and CDR2 SYDVKM. The CDR3 loop spans 15 amino acids. In nucleotides, the CDR3 is TGTGCCAGCAGCTCCCCGGGGAGCCGGAACACTGAAGCTTTCTTT. Translation: CASSSPGSRNTEAFF.

Worth noting for this clonotype: This may be a read error: a much more frequent sequence differs by one nucleotide. The CDR3 sequence is CASRTSPPYEQYF. The DNA of the CDR3 is TGTGCCAGCAGAACTAGCCCACCCTACGAGCAGTACTTC. The V call is TRBV28, the J call TRBJ2-7; D is possibly TRBD2 (6 bases). Trimming pared 6 bases from V and 2 bases from J, leaving 11 bases between. Germline loops: CDR1 MDHEN, CDR2 SYDVKM. The CDR3 length is 13 residues.

The chain combines TRBV5-1 with TRBJ2-2; the D is unclear. The CDR3 contains 16 residues. From germline, CDR1 is SGHRS and CDR2 YFSETQ. The ends were cut back, 4 bases at V and 1 base at J, with 14 bases in the middle. CDR3 sequence (DNA): TGCGCCAGCAGCCAAGGGTCGCCTATGAACACCGGGGAGCTGTTTTTT. Its protein is CASSQGSPMNTGELFF. The whole variable domain, filled in from reference TRBV5-1 and TRBJ2-2, reads KAGVTQTPRYLIKTRGQQVTLSCSPISGHRSVSWYQQTPGQGLQFLFEYFSETQRNKGNFPGRFSGRQFSNSRSEMNVSTLELGDSALYLCASSQGSPMNTGELFFGEGSRLTVL.

In its sample, this clonotype was seen many times. The chain joins TRBV3-1 to TRBJ2-1; 14 nucleotides line up with TRBD2. V dropped 6 bases and J dropped 9; count of bases not matched to a gene: 7. Per the germline V gene, CDR1 is LGHDT and CDR2 is YNNKEL (reference sequence). This CDR3 is built from 15 residues. The DNA of the CDR3 is TGTGCCAGCAGATACGGGACTAGCGGGAGATCTGAGCAGTTCTTC. Protein sequence: CASRYGTSGRSEQFF.

This clonotype was seen a few times. The gene calls are TRBV3-1 and TRBJ1-4; 9 nucleotides line up with TRBD1. The germline V gene has CDR1 LGHDT and CDR2 YNNKEL (reference sequence). The length of the CDR3 is 16 residues. J gave up 8 bases and V 4 bases, and 11 bases lay outside the gene matches. Here the CDR3 reads CASSLTGTGKWEKLFF. The CDR3, as DNA: TGTGCCAGCAGCCTAACCGGGACAGGGAAGTGGGAAAAACTGTTTTTT. Together with reference TRBV3-1 and TRBJ1-4, the CDR3 gives the full variable domain: DTAVSQTPKYLVTQMGNDKSIKCEQNLGHDTMYWYKQDSKKFLKIMFSYNNKELIINETVPNRFSPKSPDKAHLNLHINSLELGDSAVYFCASSLTGTGKWEKLFFGSGTQLSVL.

This clonotype was recorded many times. The V call is TRBV20-1, the J call TRBJ2-5; 11 bases line up with TRBD1. There are 15 residues in the CDR3. Looked up from germline, CDR1 is DFQATT and CDR2 is SNEGSKA (reference sequence). The ends lost 0 bases at V and 3 bases at J; junction bases unmatched: 3. In DNA, the CDR3 is TGCAGTGCTAGAGATCGGACAGGGGGCAAAGAGACCCAGTACTTC. It specifies CSARDRTGGKETQYF.

This clonotype was seen a few times. The chain joins TRBV7-4 to TRBJ2-1, with unresolved D. The germline CDR1 and CDR2 sequences are SGHVT and SQSDAQ. V was clipped by 5 bases and J by 10 bases, with 18 bases between them. The CDR3 is 14 amino acids. The CDR3 loop is CASSPKIIVREQFF. The CDR3, as DNA: TGTGCCAGCAGCCCAAAGATAATCGTAAGAGAGCAGTTCTTC.

This chain joins TRBV9 and TRBJ2-3; D not certain. Germline V lookup: CDR1 SGDLS, CDR2 YYNGEE. V gave up 0 bases and J gave up 4 bases, with 9 bases separating them. The CDR3 is made up of 14 amino acids. CDR3 DNA sequence: TGTGCCAGCAGCGTAGGAGAGAGATCAGATACGCAGTATTTT. Translated: CASSVGERSDTQYF.

Many counts were recorded for this clonotype. The chain has TRBV7-9 and TRBJ1-1; D is undetermined. The CDR3 contains 13 residues. CDR1 and CDR2 from the germline V gene are SEHNR and FQNEAQ (reference sequence). V was trimmed by 2 bases and J by 3 bases, leaving 7 bases between them. Here the CDR3 DNA reads TGTGCCAGCAGCTTAAGCCTTGACACTGAAGCTTTCTTT. This translates into CASSLSLDTEAFF.

This clonotype was recorded at least ten times. The J gene is TRBJ2-7, the V gene TRBV7-9; D gene ambiguous. This CDR3 region has 13 residues. Germline V gives CDR1 SEHNR, CDR2 FQNEAQ (reference sequence). V gave up 5 bases and J gave up 4 bases, with 12 bases separating them. CDR3 amino acids: CASSNLGSYEQYF. CDR3 nucleotides: TGTGCCAGCAGCAACCTGGGGTCTTACGAGCAGTACTTC.

This clonotype was counted at least ten times. The chain is built from TRBV6-1 and TRBJ1-2; the match to TRBD1 covers 11 bases. This CDR3 spans 15 amino acids. Trimming took 7 bases from V and 8 from J; bases not matched to a gene: 12. Germline CDR1 reads MNHNS; CDR2 reads SASEGT. The CDR3 DNA is TGTGCCAGCACCACCCAAGGACAGGGGGCGGGAGGCTACACCTTC. Protein product: CASTTQGQGAGGYTF.

The chain employs TRBV5-1 and TRBJ2-2; 13 nucleotides align to TRBD2. With V trimmed by 2 bases and J by 0 bases, 16 bases remained unmatched. The CDR3 has 22 residues. In germline, CDR1 is SGHRS, CDR2 YFSETQ. CDR3 residues: CASSFPAPGTSGVHPNTGELFF. For the CDR3, the DNA is TGCGCCAGCAGCTTTCCAGCTCCCGGGACTAGCGGGGTTCACCCGAACACCGGGGAGCTGTTTTTT. The entire variable domain, with the rest obtained from reference TRBV5-1 and TRBJ2-2, is as follows: KAGVTQTPRYLIKTRGQQVTLSCSPISGHRSVSWYQQTPGQGLQFLFEYFSETQRNKGNFPGRFSGRQFSNSRSEMNVSTLELGDSALYLCASSFPAPGTSGVHPNTGELFFGEGSRLTVL.

This clonotype was recorded a few times. A much larger clonotype is one base distant, so this may be a read error. This chain links TRBV7-2 with TRBJ2-3, with D possibly TRBD2 on 6 matching bases. The CDR3 is made up of 14 amino acids. V lost 4 bases and J lost 5, with 13 bases in between. Germline V gene sequence: CDR1 SGHTA, CDR2 FQGNSA. CDR3 loop: CASSSQPAGDTQYF. As DNA, the CDR3 is TGTGCCAGCAGCTCACAACCAGCGGGAGATACGCAGTATTTT.

This clonotype was seen many times. This sequence joins TRBV12-3 or TRBV12-4 and TRBJ2-7; tentative D call: TRBD1 (6 bases). CDR3 length: 14 amino acids. V gave up 5 bases and J gave up 3 bases, with 14 bases separating them. The CDR3 DNA is TGTGCCAGCAGTACCGGACAGACCAGCTACGAGCAGTACTTC. This encodes CASSTGQTSYEQYF.